A selection of T cell receptor beta chains follows, all from one sample in a study of technical replicates of blood from several donors. The table came from immunoSEQ multiplex PCR; TCRdb's copy has only in-frame clones and leaves some out. The sample shows under 85,000 clones, 93% of them seen only once. The sequenced sample was T cells isolated from PBMCs. The receptors originated from a human donor in good health. CDR3s include the opening cysteine and the closing phenylalanine or tryptophan. Fields, in order: clone size, J gene, D gene, V gene, CDR3 protein, CDR3 DNA. The D gene is left open where the match is weak. A row's size may be missing; if present it is once, few, many or a size class.

size: NA; J: TRBJ1-2; D: NA; V: TRBV5-6; CDR3: CASSLVVEGYTF; DNA: TGTGCCAGCAGCTTGGTCGTGGAGGGCTACACCTTC
size: once; J: TRBJ1-3; D: NA; V: TRBV7-2; CDR3: CASSLVGGLDSGNTIYF; DNA: TGTGCCAGCAGCTTAGTCGGGGGGTTAGACTCTGGAAACACCATATATTTT
size: NA; J: TRBJ2-1; D: TRBD2; V: TRBV16; CDR3: CASSQGLAGGDDEQFF; DNA: TGTGCCAGCAGCCAGGGACTAGCGGGAGGAGACGATGAGCAGTTCTTC
size: NA; J: TRBJ1-2; D: NA; V: TRBV4-1; CDR3: CASSQVGRLNYGYTF; DNA: TGCGCCAGCAGCCAAGTAGGCAGACTTAACTATGGCTACACCTTC
size: NA; J: TRBJ2-1; D: NA; V: TRBV27; CDR3: CASSLFYSRAPNEQFF; DNA: TGTGCCAGCAGTTTATTTTACAGCAGGGCTCCCAATGAGCAGTTCTTC
size: NA; J: TRBJ2-7; D: NA; V: TRBV11-2; CDR3: CASSLSAHEQYF; DNA: TGTGCCAGCAGCCTTAGTGCCCACGAGCAGTACTTC
size: once; J: TRBJ1-5; D: TRBD1; V: TRBV4-2; CDR3: CASSQTEGQGRHQPQHF; DNA: TGTGCCAGCAGCCAAACTGAGGGACAGGGGAGGCATCAGCCCCAGCATTTT
size: NA; J: TRBJ2-7; D: TRBD1; V: TRBV5-1; CDR3: CASSLAGTGTYEQYF; DNA: TGCGCCAGCAGCTTGGCAGGGACAGGGACCTACGAGCAGTACTTC
size: NA; J: TRBJ2-5; D: NA; V: TRBV7-2; CDR3: CASSLRQGPETQYF; DNA: TGTGCCAGCAGCTTAAGGCAGGGGCCAGAGACCCAGTACTTC
size: once; J: TRBJ2-7; D: NA; V: TRBV5-1; CDR3: CASSLTQGYGYEQYF; DNA: TGCGCCAGCAGCTTGACACAGGGCTATGGTTACGAGCAGTACTTC
size: NA; J: TRBJ2-3; D: TRBD2; V: TRBV29-1; CDR3: CSVRTSGDTQYF; DNA: TGCAGCGTGAGGACTAGCGGAGATACGCAGTATTTT
size: once; J: TRBJ2-1; D: TRBD2; V: TRBV11-3; CDR3: CASSLEAGGYEQFF; DNA: TGTGCCAGCAGCTTAGAAGCGGGAGGCTATGAGCAGTTCTTC
size: NA; J: TRBJ2-1; D: TRBD1; V: TRBV9; CDR3: CASSGYLTPGTGFAHNEQFF; DNA: TGTGCCAGCAGCGGATACCTCACCCCAGGGACAGGGTTCGCCCACAATGAGCAGTTCTTC
size: NA; J: TRBJ1-5; D: NA; V: TRBV16; CDR3: CASSPPDGVVSNQPQHF; DNA: TGTGCCAGCAGCCCTCCCGACGGGGTTGTAAGCAATCAGCCCCAGCATTTT
size: NA; J: TRBJ2-7; D: NA; V: TRBV25-1; CDR3: CASSEFYGSSYEQYF; DNA: TGTGCCAGCAGTGAATTCTACGGTAGCTCCTACGAGCAGTACTTC
size: NA; J: TRBJ2-5; D: NA; V: TRBV11-3; CDR3: CASSLGSEGETQYF; DNA: TGTGCCAGCAGCTTAGGGTCCGAGGGAGAGACCCAGTACTTC
size: NA; J: TRBJ1-3; D: NA; V: TRBV5-1; CDR3: CASTQGPSGNTIYF; DNA: TGCGCCAGCACGCAGGGGCCCTCTGGAAACACCATATATTTT
size: NA; J: TRBJ1-5; D: TRBD1; V: TRBV6-5; CDR3: CASKTGTGYQPQHF; DNA: TGTGCCAGCAAGACCGGGACAGGATATCAGCCCCAGCATTTT
size: NA; J: TRBJ1-5; D: NA; V: TRBV6-5; CDR3: CASSYSFQINQPQHF; DNA: TGTGCCAGCAGTTACTCCTTCCAGATAAATCAGCCCCAGCATTTT
size: NA; J: TRBJ2-1; D: TRBD2; V: TRBV9; CDR3: CASSVPGNGLAGVSYNEQFF; DNA: TGTGCCAGCAGCGTCCCCGGGAACGGGCTAGCGGGAGTCAGCTACAATGAGCAGTTCTTC
size: NA; J: TRBJ1-1; D: NA; V: TRBV11-2; CDR3: CASSLEQGPWNTEAFF; DNA: TGTGCCAGCAGCTTAGAGCAGGGGCCTTGGAACACTGAAGCTTTCTTT
size: NA; J: TRBJ2-2; D: TRBD2; V: TRBV4-1; CDR3: CASSLRVEGTMSGELFF; DNA: TGCGCCAGCAGCCTCCGTGTGGAGGGGACTATGAGCGGGGAGCTGTTTTTT